The present TCR beta chain was sequenced within a study of identical twins (TCRdb year 2016). Background for the entire study: The study deep-sequenced TCR alpha and beta repertoires from monozygotic twins, unrelated adults of various ages and cord blood to test whether fetal clonotypes persist. To rule out contamination, the twin experiments were replicated at different times with different library preparation protocols.

Every donor was a healthy Caucasian. The twin cohort consisted of three pairs of female monozygotic twins, all aged about 18 to 29 years. Positive isolation kits from Invitrogen were used to isolate CD4+ and CD8+ T cell populations. Libraries were constructed by 5' RACE. Reads for this sample came from an Illumina HiSeq 2000. Template switching introduced a universal primer binding site; the final cDNA contained a unique molecular identifier, enabling accurate counting of TCR cDNA molecules. Specific primers in the conserved constant-segment region were used to synthesize first-strand cDNA for TCR alpha and beta chains. Each cDNA library was double barcoded, with a SMART-Mk sample barcode plus Illumina barcodes, to control for contamination. TruSeq adapter sequences and Illumina sample barcodes were added in two successive PCR steps. The Illumina HiSeq platform was used with custom primers to sequence TCR alpha and beta cDNA libraries. As for how the authors treated the data: MiGEC processed the raw reads to extract unique molecular identifiers, while MiXCR was used to determine the CDR3 positions. For each individual, recombination models were inferred using an EM algorithm with the repgenHMM and IGoR tools. Shared clonotype analysis was performed with the tcR package in R, normalizing sharing by the product of cloneset sizes. Out-of-frame nonproductive sequences were analyzed to study raw recombination free of thymic and clonal selection effects. TCRdb reran the public reads through fastp at Q25 and MiXCR, keeping productive beta chains. Entries that share a CDR3 protein sequence are merged under the most common genes and DNA. These V and J calls are TCRdb output, not the study's own analysis. In this sample the table shows 260,000 or so distinct CDR3 sequences, 7.5% of which occur a single time. The ten largest make up roughly 5.4% of the sample.

What the study reported, not specific to this receptor: In beta out-of-frame sequences, excess twin sharing was weaker, because having fewer shared sequences lowered the signal-to-noise ratio. Conclusions relied on cross-sectional statistical analysis, since the same donors could not be followed over many years. Abundant cord blood beta clonotypes had fewer insertions, young adult naive repertoires showed a similar but weaker trend, and memory repertoires showed no such trend. Invariant T cells such as MAIT and iNKT could partly confound zero-insertion analyses, although diverse VJ usage argued against such confounding for most clonotypes. Out-of-frame TCR alpha sequences shared between twins showed an excess of low generation-probability sequences compared with coincidental sharing between unrelated individuals. In monozygotic twins, recombination models systematically underestimated out-of-frame TCR alpha sharing, but the models matched the sharing seen between unrelated individuals.

The trim is 5 bases for V and 5 bases for J, with a gap of 16 bases between the germline ends. CDR1 and CDR2, per the germline V gene, are MGHRA and YSYEKL. The CDR3 goes from the cysteine to the phenylalanine over 14 residues. The retained sequence is limited to the CDR3, 42 bases, with the frame set at the first base. This clonotype has at least ten counts. Its antigen remains unidentified. One base away there is no much larger clone; base qualities are not given. The same sample was also studied in work on yellow fever vaccine responses in identical twins. The second study reports: The T cell response to vaccination in identical twins was reported by the authors to appear partly convergent and partly personalized. In the study, vaccine-responding T cell clones were precisely tracked in identical twins.

The sequenced sample was CD8+ T cells sorted from blood. The TCR comes from a woman under 30 in good health. The sequence joins TRBV4-1 to TRBJ2-7; the D region is possibly TRBD1 or TRBD2, each matching across 5 bases. The CDR3 reads CASSSSIRGDEQYF. The nucleotide sequence is given as TGCGCCAGCAGCTCCTCCATCCGAGGGGACGAGCAGTACTTC.